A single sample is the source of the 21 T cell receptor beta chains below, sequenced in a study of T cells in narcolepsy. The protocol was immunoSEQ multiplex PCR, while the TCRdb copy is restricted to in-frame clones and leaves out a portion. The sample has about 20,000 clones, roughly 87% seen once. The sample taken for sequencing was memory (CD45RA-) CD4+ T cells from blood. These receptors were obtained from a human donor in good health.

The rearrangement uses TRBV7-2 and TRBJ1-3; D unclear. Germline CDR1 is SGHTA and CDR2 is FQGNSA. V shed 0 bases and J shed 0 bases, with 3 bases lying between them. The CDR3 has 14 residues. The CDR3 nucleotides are TGTGCCAGCAGCTTAGCAAACTCTGGAAACACCATATATTTT. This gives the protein CASSLANSGNTIYF.

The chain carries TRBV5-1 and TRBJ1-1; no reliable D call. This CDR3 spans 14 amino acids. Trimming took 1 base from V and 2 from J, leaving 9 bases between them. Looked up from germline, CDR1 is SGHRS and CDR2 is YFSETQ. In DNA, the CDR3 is TGCGCCAGCAGCTTGATGTCGGGAAACACTGAAGCTTTCTTT. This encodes CASSLMSGNTEAFF. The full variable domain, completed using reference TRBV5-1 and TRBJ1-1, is KAGVTQTPRYLIKTRGQQVTLSCSPISGHRSVSWYQQTPGQGLQFLFEYFSETQRNKGNFPGRFSGRQFSNSRSEMNVSTLELGDSALYLCASSLMSGNTEAFFGQGTRLTVV.

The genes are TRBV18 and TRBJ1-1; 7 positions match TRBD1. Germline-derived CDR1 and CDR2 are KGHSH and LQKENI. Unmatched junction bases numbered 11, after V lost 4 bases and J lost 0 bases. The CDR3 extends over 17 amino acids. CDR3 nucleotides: TGTGCCAGCTCACAATTCCCGGGACAGACTATGAACACTGAAGCTTTCTTT. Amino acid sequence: CASSQFPGQTMNTEAFF.

CDR3 DNA: TGTGCCAGCAGCAACCGGGACAGCGAGGGCCAAGAGACCCAGTACTTC. This gives the protein CASSNRDSEGQETQYF. The chain combines TRBV21-1 with TRBJ2-5; whether TRBD1, the table's D call, matches the DNA was not checked. TRBV21-1 is labeled a pseudogene. CDR3 length equals 16 residues.

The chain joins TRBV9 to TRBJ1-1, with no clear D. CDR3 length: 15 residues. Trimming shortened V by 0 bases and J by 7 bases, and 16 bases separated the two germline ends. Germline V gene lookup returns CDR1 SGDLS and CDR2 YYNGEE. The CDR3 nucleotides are TGTGCCAGCAGCGTAGGGGCAGCCGCCCGGTATGAAGCTTTCTTT. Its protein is CASSVGAAARYEAFF.

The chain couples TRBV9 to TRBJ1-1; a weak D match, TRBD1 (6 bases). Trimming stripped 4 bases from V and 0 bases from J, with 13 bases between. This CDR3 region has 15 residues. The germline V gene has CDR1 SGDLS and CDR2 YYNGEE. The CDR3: CASSTFDRMNTEAFF. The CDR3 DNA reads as TGTGCCAGCAGCACATTTGACAGGATGAACACTGAAGCTTTCTTT.

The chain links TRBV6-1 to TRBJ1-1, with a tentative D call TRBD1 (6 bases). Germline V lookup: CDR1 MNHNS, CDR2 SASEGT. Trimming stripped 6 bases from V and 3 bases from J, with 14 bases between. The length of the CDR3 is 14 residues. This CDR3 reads CASREGVVDTEAFF. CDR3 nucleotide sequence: TGTGCCAGCAGGGAGGGGGTAGTTGACACTGAAGCTTTCTTT.

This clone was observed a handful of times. DNA for the CDR3: TGCGCCAGCAGCCAAGTGTCAGGGTACACCGGGGAGCTGTTTTTT. Amino acid sequence: CASSQVSGYTGELFF. The genes are TRBV4-1 and TRBJ2-2; weak D call: TRBD1 (5 bases). Trimming shortened V by 1 base and J by 3 bases, and 9 bases separated the two germline ends. CDR3 length: 15 amino acids. The germline V gene has CDR1 MGHRA and CDR2 YSYEKL.

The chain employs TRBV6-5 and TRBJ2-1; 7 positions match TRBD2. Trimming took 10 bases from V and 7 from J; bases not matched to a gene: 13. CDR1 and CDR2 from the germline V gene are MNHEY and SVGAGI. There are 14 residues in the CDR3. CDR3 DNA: TGTGCCACCTATAAGCGGGGAGCGGGGAATGAGCAGTTCTTC. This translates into CATYKRGAGNEQFF.

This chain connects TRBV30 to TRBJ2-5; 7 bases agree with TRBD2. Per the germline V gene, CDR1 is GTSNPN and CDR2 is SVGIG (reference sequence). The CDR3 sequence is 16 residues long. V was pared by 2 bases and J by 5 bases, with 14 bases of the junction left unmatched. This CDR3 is CAWSPTGRGGGETQYF. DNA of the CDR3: TGTGCCTGGAGTCCGACCGGACGCGGGGGAGGGGAGACCCAGTACTTC. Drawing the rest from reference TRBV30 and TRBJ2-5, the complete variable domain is SQTIHQWPATLVQPVGSPLSLECTVEGTSNPNLYWYRQAAGRGLQLLFYSVGIGQISSEVPQNLSASRPQDRQFILSSKKLLLSDSGFYLCAWSPTGRGGGETQYFGPGTRLLVL.

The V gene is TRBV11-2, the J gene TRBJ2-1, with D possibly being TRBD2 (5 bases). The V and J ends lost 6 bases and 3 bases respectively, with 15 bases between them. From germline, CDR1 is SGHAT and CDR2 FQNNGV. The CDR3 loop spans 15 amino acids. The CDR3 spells CASREQPSSYNEQFF. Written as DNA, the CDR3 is TGTGCCAGCAGGGAACAGCCTAGCAGCTACAATGAGCAGTTCTTC. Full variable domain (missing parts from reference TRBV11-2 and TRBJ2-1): EAGVAQSPRYKIIEKRQSVAFWCNPISGHATLYWYQQILGQGPKLLIQFQNNGVVDDSQLPKDRFSAERLKGVDSTLKIQPAKLEDSAVYLCASREQPSSYNEQFFGPGTRLTVL.

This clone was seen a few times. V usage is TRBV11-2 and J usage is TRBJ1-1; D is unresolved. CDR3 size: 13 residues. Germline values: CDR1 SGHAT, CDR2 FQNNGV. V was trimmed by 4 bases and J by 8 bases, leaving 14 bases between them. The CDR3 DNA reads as TGTGCCAGCAGCTACCAGAGGAGGTTCGAAGCTTTCTTT. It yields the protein CASSYQRRFEAFF.

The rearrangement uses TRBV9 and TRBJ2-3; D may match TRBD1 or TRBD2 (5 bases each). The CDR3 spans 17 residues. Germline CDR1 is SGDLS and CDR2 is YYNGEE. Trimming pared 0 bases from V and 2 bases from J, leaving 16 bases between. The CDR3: CASSVGFRDPHTDTQYF. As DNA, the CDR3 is TGTGCCAGCAGCGTAGGTTTTAGGGACCCCCACACAGATACGCAGTATTTT.

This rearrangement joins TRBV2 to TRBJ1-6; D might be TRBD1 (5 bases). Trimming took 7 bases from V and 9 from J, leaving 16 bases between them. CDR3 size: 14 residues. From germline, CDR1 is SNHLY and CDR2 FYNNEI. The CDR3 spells CASTVTQGRSPLHF. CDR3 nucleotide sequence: TGTGCCAGCACGGTGACGCAGGGACGTTCACCCCTCCACTTT.

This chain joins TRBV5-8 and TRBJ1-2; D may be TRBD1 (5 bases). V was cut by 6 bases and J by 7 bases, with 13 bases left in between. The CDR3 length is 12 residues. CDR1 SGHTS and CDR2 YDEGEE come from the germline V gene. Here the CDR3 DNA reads TGTGCCAGCAACAATTTGGGGGTTGGCTACACCTTC. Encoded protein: CASNNLGVGYTF. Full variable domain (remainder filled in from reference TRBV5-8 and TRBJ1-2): EAGVTQSPTHLIKTRGQQATLRCSPISGHTSVYWYQQALGLGLQFLLWYDEGEERNRGNFPPRFSGRQFPNYSSELNVNALELEDSALYLCASNNLGVGYTFGSGTRLTVV.

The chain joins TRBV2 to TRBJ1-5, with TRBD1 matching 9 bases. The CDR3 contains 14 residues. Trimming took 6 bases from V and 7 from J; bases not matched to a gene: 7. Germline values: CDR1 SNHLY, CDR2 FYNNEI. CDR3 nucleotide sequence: TGTGCCAGCAGACGGACAGGGGATGGGCAGCCCCAGCATTTT. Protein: CASRRTGDGQPQHF.

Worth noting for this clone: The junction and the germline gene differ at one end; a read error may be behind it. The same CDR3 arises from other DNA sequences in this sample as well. The CDR3 here is CSVEDWGAGQYF. Written as DNA, the CDR3 is TGCAGCGTCGAAGATTGGGGTGCAGGGCAGTACTTC. This sequence joins TRBV29-1 and TRBJ2-7; D is unclear. The CDR3 spans 12 residues. Germline V gives CDR1 SQVTM, CDR2 ANQGSEA.

The CDR3, as DNA: TGTGCCAGCAGCTTAGGGACGGGTGTGGATACGCAGTATTTT. It specifies CASSLGTGVDTQYF. The V gene is TRBV11-1, the J gene TRBJ2-3, with D unresolved. The CDR3 contains 14 residues. Trimming left V 1 base short and J 6 bases short, with 11 bases between. CDR1 is SGHAT, CDR2 FQDESV, per germline (reference sequence).

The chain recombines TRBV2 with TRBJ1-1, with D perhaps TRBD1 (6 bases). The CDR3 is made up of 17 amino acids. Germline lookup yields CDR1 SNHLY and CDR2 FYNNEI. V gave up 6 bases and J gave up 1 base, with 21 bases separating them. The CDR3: CASRHSGTRGRNTEAFF. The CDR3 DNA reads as TGTGCCAGCAGGCACTCCGGGACACGCGGGAGGAACACTGAAGCTTTCTTT.

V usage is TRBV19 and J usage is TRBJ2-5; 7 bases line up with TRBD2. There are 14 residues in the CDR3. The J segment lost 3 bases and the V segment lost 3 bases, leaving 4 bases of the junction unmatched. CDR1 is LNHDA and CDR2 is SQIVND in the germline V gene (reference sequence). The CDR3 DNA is TGTGCCAGTAGTATCCCTGGGGGGGAAGAGACCCAGTACTTC. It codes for CASSIPGGEETQYF.

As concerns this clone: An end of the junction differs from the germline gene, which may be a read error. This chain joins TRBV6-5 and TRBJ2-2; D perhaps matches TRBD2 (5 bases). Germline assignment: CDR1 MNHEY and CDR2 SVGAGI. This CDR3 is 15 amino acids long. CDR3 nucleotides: TGTGCCAGCAGTTATGGCGGGTTTGAACACCGGGGAGCTGTTTTT. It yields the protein CASSYGGFEHRGAVF.